This is a list of T cell receptor beta chains from one sample in a study of blood T cell repertoires in COVID-19. The repertoire was sequenced with immunoSEQ multiplex PCR; TCRdb's copy has only in-frame clones and lacks some. The repertoire holds 120,000 to 150,000 clones, with around nine tenths as singletons. Sequenced material: peripheral blood. Receptors were obtained from a woman between 50 and 59 years old with active or convalescent COVID-19. The CDR3 runs from the conserved cysteine through the conserved F or W. Fields, in order: clone size, V gene, D gene, J gene, CDR3 DNA, CDR3 protein. The D gene is left open where the match is weak. The size entry is marked missing in some rows and otherwise reads once, few, many or a size class.

>NA|TRBV7-2|NA|TRBJ2-2
TGTGCCAGCTCGTACAGATCAAACACCGGGGAGCTGTTTTTT
CASSYRSNTGELFF
>NA|TRBV7-9|NA|TRBJ2-7
TGTGCCAGCAGCTTAGGGGACTGGCAAGCCTACGAGCAGTACTTC
CASSLGDWQAYEQYF
>once|TRBV27|TRBD1|TRBJ1-1
TGTGCCAGCAGCCCACAGGGGAGATCCGAAGCTTTCTTT
CASSPQGRSEAFF
>once|TRBV4-1|TRBD1|TRBJ1-2
TGCGCCAGCAGCCAAGATTGGGGACAGGGTTTTGGCTACACCTTC
CASSQDWGQGFGYTF
>NA|TRBV27|TRBD1|TRBJ2-6
TGTGCCAGCGGGGGACAGGGGCTGACTGGGGCCAACGTCCTGACTTTC
CASGGQGLTGANVLTF
>NA|TRBV3-1/TRBV3-2|NA|TRBJ1-2
TGTGCCAGCAGCCACGTGACGGAGGCAACCTATGGCTACACCTTC
CASSHVTEATYGYTF
>NA|TRBV6-5|TRBD1|TRBJ1-6
TGTGCCAGCAGTTTTTCGGCAGGGGGCCGTAATTCACCCCTCCACTTT
CASSFSAGGRNSPLHF
>NA|TRBV4-3|TRBD2|TRBJ2-7
TGCGCCAGCAGCCAAGATAGCGGGCCGGTCTACGAGCAGTACTTC
CASSQDSGPVYEQYF
>NA|TRBV4-1|NA|TRBJ1-6
TGCGCCCGCAGCCGCCTCGGTAGCAAGGCTTATAATTCACCCCTCCACTTT
CARSRLGSKAYNSPLHF
>NA|TRBV30|NA|TRBJ2-5
TGTGCCTGGAGTGTACGTAGACAAGAAGAGACCCAGTACTTC
CAWSVRRQEETQYF
>NA|TRBV27|TRBD1|TRBJ1-1
TGTGCCAGCAGCTGGGGACAGGGGAACACTGAAGCTTTCTTT
CASSWGQGNTEAFF
>NA|TRBV7-2|NA|TRBJ1-1
TGTGCCAGCAGCTTAAGTGGGGGGTGGGAGAACACTGAAGCTTTCTTT
CASSLSGGWENTEAFF
>NA|TRBV5-1|TRBD2|TRBJ2-5
TGCGCCAGCAGCCGCCTAGCGGGATCTGGGCTGTCGGAGACCCAGTACTTC
CASSRLAGSGLSETQYF
>once|TRBV10-3|TRBD1|TRBJ1-4
TGTGCCATCAGTGATAGACAGGGGGTACGGGAAAAACTGTTTTTT
CAISDRQGVREKLFF
>NA|TRBV30|NA|TRBJ1-3
TGTGCCTGGAGTTTCCCATCTGGAAACACCATATATTTT
CAWSFPSGNTIYF
>once|TRBV4-2|NA|TRBJ2-2
TGTGCCAGCAGCCAAGATCTAGGCAGGGCCGGCGGGGAGCTGTTTTTT
CASSQDLGRAGGELFF
>once|TRBV9|TRBD2|TRBJ2-1
TGTGCCAGCAGCGTAGGAATAGGACTAGCGGGAGATGAGCAGTTCTTC
CASSVGIGLAGDEQFF
>NA|TRBV24-1|NA|TRBJ2-1
TGTGCCACCAGTGATTTCAATCCAGGGGGGTCCCTCTACAATGAGCAGTTCTTC
CATSDFNPGGSLYNEQFF
>NA|TRBV6-2/TRBV6-3|TRBD1|TRBJ1-2
TGTGCCAGCAGCCGTCGACAGGGCAACTATGGCTACACCTTC
CASSRRQGNYGYTF
>once|TRBV11-3|TRBD1|TRBJ1-5
TGTGCCAGCAGCCGATTATTATACGACAGGGAATGGGTGAGGAATCAGCCCCAGCATTTT
CASSRLLYDREWVRNQPQHF
>NA|TRBV9|NA|TRBJ2-1
TGTGCCAGCAGCCCCCGATTGACTCGGTTGTCCAATGAGCAGTTCTTC
CASSPRLTRLSNEQFF
>NA|TRBV9|TRBD1|TRBJ1-2
TGTGCCAGCAGCGTACGACAGGGTGATGGCTACACCTTC
CASSVRQGDGYTF
>NA|TRBV7-6|NA|TRBJ1-3
TGTGCCAGCAGCCCCCGGACAGAGGGAAACACCATATATTTT
CASSPRTEGNTIYF
>NA|TRBV11-3|TRBD1|TRBJ2-1
TGTGCCAGCAGCCCGAGGACAGGGGCCGACAACCCCCAGTTCTTC
CASSPRTGADNPQFF
>NA|TRBV28|TRBD1|TRBJ2-5
TGTGCCAGCAGCTTGGACAGGGCGGGGACCCAGTACTTC
CASSLDRAGTQYF
>once|TRBV2|NA|TRBJ1-4
TGTGCCAGCAGTGAAGCGGAGAGGAGGGGGGGTAATGAAAAACTGTTTTTT
CASSEAERRGGNEKLFF
>NA|TRBV7-9|NA|TRBJ2-3
TGTGCCAGCAGCTTAGGAGTACTCACAGATACGCAGTATTTT
CASSLGVLTDTQYF
>NA|TRBV12-5|NA|TRBJ1-6
TGTGCTAGTGGTTCTACGGGGGTTTATAATTCACCCCTCCACTTT
CASGSTGVYNSPLHF
>few|TRBV9|NA|TRBJ2-3
TGTGCCAGCAGCGTAACAGGGTTGGCCCAAGATACGCAGTATTTT
CASSVTGLAQDTQYF
>NA|TRBV18|NA|TRBJ2-7
TGTGCCAGCTCACCACCCAATGGGGAGGAGCAGTACTTC
CASSPPNGEEQYF
>NA|TRBV5-4|NA|TRBJ2-7
TGTGCCAGCAGCTTTAGCGGAGGGGTCGGGCAGTACTTC
CASSFSGGVGQYF
>NA|TRBV10-3|NA|TRBJ1-2
TGTGCCATCAGATCGCGGCAGGGCGAGGTCTTCTATGGCTACACCTTC
CAIRSRQGEVFYGYTF
>once|TRBV29-1|NA|TRBJ2-7
TGCAGCGTTGAAACCAGGGACTACGAGCAGTACTTC
CSVETRDYEQYF
>NA|TRBV5-1|TRBD2|TRBJ2-2
TGCGCCAGCAGCGGACTAGCATCCGGGGAGCTGTTTTTT
CASSGLASGELFF
>NA|TRBV4-1|TRBD1|TRBJ1-1
TGCGCCAGCAGCCACCCCTCCGGGACAGGGTGGCACACTGAAGCTTTCTTT
CASSHPSGTGWHTEAFF
>NA|TRBV19|TRBD1|TRBJ1-1
TGTGCCAGTAGTATGGGACAGGTGGGGAACACTGAAGCTTTCTTT
CASSMGQVGNTEAFF
>NA|TRBV29-1|NA|TRBJ1-2
TGCAGCGTTGAACCCGGGACACGGGACTACACCTTC
CSVEPGTRDYTF
>NA|TRBV30|TRBD1|TRBJ1-1
TGTGCCTGGTCACACGAGGGACAGCGGAACACTGAAGCTTTCTTT
CAWSHEGQRNTEAFF
>NA|TRBV5-4|NA|TRBJ1-3
TGTGCCAGCAGCTTGGCGGCGGGAGGTACTGGAAACACCATATATTTT
CASSLAAGGTGNTIYF
>NA|TRBV25-1|NA|TRBJ2-1
TGTGCCAGCAGTGAAAGACCGACAGTCACCTACAATGAGCAGTTCTTC
CASSERPTVTYNEQFF
>few|TRBV30|NA|TRBJ1-1
TGTGCCTGGGGGACCGGGGGGACTGAAGCTTTCTTT
CAWGTGGTEAFF
>NA|TRBV30|NA|TRBJ1-1
TGTGCCTGGAGTGGGGACAATCGGGACACTGAAGCTTTCTTT
CAWSGDNRDTEAFF
>NA|TRBV6-1|NA|TRBJ2-3
TGTGCCAGCAGTGAACTAACCACAGATACGCAGTATTTT
CASSELTTDTQYF
>NA|TRBV19|TRBD1|TRBJ1-5
TGTGCCACCCGAAAGGAGACAGGGGGCAGTCAGCCCCAGCATTTT
CATRKETGGSQPQHF
>NA|TRBV6-5|NA|TRBJ1-5
TGTGCCAGCAGTTACCAGGCCAGCCAGCCCCAGCATTTT
CASSYQASQPQHF
>NA|TRBV7-3|NA|TRBJ2-3
TGTGCCAGCAGCCCCCAACAGGGTATGACAGATACGCAGTATTTT
CASSPQQGMTDTQYF
>NA|TRBV7-6|NA|TRBJ1-2
TGTGCCAGCAGCTTAGCGGGGGGTGGTGGCTACACCTTC
CASSLAGGGGYTF
>NA|TRBV14|NA|TRBJ1-4
TGTGCCAGCAGCCAATATACGGCCCGAGGAGAGGAAAGTGGAAAACTGTTTTTT
CASSQYTARGEESGKLFF
>NA|TRBV7-2|TRBD2|TRBJ2-1
TGTGCCAGCAGCTCCGGGACTAGAGCCTACAATGAGCAGTTCTTC
CASSSGTRAYNEQFF
>NA|TRBV29-1|TRBD1|TRBJ1-6
TGCAGCGCTAGGACAGGGGGCATAGGGGACCCCGGCACCCTCCACTTT
CSARTGGIGDPGTLHF
>NA|TRBV7-3|NA|TRBJ2-3
TGTGCCAGCAGCTTCGGGCTAGCGAGCACAGATACGCAGTATTTT
CASSFGLASTDTQYF